The 22 T cell receptor beta chains below come from one sample, sequenced in a study of control samples from healthy donors and cancer patients. The table came from immunoSEQ multiplex PCR; TCRdb's copy has only in-frame clones and leaves some out. The sample contains some 200,000 clones, 80% to 95% of which appear only once. Sequencing was done on a sample of blood. These receptor sequences come from a man between 18 and 29 years old in good health.

V and J are TRBV10-3 and TRBJ1-1, with a tentative D call TRBD1 (5 bases). CDR3 length: 15 amino acids. From germline, CDR1 is ENHRY and CDR2 SYGVKD. The ends were cut back, 10 bases at V and 0 bases at J, with 18 bases in the middle. The CDR3 spells CATVGTNGMNTEAFF. The CDR3 bases are TGTGCCACCGTCGGGACCAATGGAATGAACACTGAAGCTTTCTTT.

V and J are TRBV28 and TRBJ2-2; TRBD1 aligns across 9 bases. CDR3 length: 16 amino acids. After removal of 6 bases from V and 7 bases from J, the junction contained 12 bases not matched to a gene. Germline V gives CDR1 MDHEN, CDR2 SYDVKM. The CDR3 reads CASRNSGTGRGGELFF. The CDR3 DNA reads as TGTGCCAGCAGAAATTCCGGGACAGGGAGGGGCGGGGAGCTGTTTTTT.

V and J are TRBV2 and TRBJ1-2; D is perhaps TRBD1 (6 bases). CDR3 length: 12 amino acids. In germline, CDR1 is SNHLY, CDR2 FYNNEI. The V gene lost 8 bases and the J gene lost 3 bases, with 10 bases spanning the gap. The CDR3 is CASQGRDYGYTF. CDR3 nucleotide sequence: TGTGCCAGCCAGGGGCGGGACTATGGCTACACCTTC.

J is TRBJ1-5 and V is TRBV18, with a tentative D call TRBD1 (5 bases). The germline V and J ends were trimmed by 6 bases and 3 bases, with 9 bases remaining between them. Germline CDR1 is KGHSH and CDR2 is LQKENI. The CDR3 has 13 amino acids. The CDR3 DNA is TGTGCCAGCTCCGAACAGGCCAATCAGCCCCAGCATTTT. Its translation is CASSEQANQPQHF.

This sequence joins TRBV4-2 and TRBJ2-7; 8 bases agree with TRBD1. Germline loops: CDR1 LGHNA, CDR2 YNFKEQ. Trimming cost V 4 bases and J 3 bases; bases outside gene matches: 5. CDR3 size: 14 residues. CDR3 sequence reads: CASSPGQGDYEQYF. As DNA, the CDR3 is TGTGCCAGCAGCCCCGGACAGGGTGACTACGAGCAGTACTTC.

The rearrangement joins TRBV29-1 to TRBJ1-5; the match to TRBD1 covers 8 bases. Germline V CDR1 and CDR2: SQVTM, ANQGSEA. With V trimmed by 5 bases and J by 3 bases, 6 bases remained unmatched. The CDR3 sequence is 14 residues long. The CDR3 nucleotides read TGCAGCGTTTCAGGGACAGGATACAATCAGCCCCAGCATTTT. Residues: CSVSGTGYNQPQHF.

This clone was observed a single time. This sequence joins TRBV28 and TRBJ1-6, with 7 bases identical to TRBD1. J was trimmed by 7 bases and V by 6 bases; bases with no gene match: 12. Looked up from germline, CDR1 is MDHEN and CDR2 is SYDVKM. The CDR3 consists of 16 residues. The CDR3 sequence: CASRFVKGAWNSPLHF. The CDR3 nucleotides read TGTGCCAGCAGGTTCGTCAAGGGGGCTTGGAATTCACCCCTCCACTTT.

The chain uses TRBV7-3 and TRBJ2-3; D might be TRBD1 (5 bases). CDR1 is SGHTA, CDR2 FQGTGA, per germline. V was trimmed by 5 bases and J by 5 bases, leaving 11 bases between them. CDR3 length equals 13 residues. CDR3: CASSPGLGDTQYF. The CDR3 region has the DNA TGTGCCAGCAGCCCAGGGTTAGGAGATACGCAGTATTTT. The entire variable domain, with the rest obtained from reference TRBV7-3 and TRBJ2-3, is as follows: GAGVSQTPSNKVTEKGKYVELRCDPISGHTALYWYRQSLGQGPEFLIYFQGTGAADDSGLPNDRFFAVRPEGSVSTLKIQRTERGDSAVYLCASSPGLGDTQYFGPGTRLTVL.

Regarding this clone: Other DNA sequences in this specimen translate into the identical CDR3. In nucleotides, the CDR3 is TGTGCCAGTAGTAGGGTGACGGGGCTTAATGAAAAACTGTTTTTT. Its translation: CASSRVTGLNEKLFF. The chain links TRBV19 to TRBJ1-4, with D possibly matching TRBD1 (5 bases). Germline lookup yields CDR1 LNHDA and CDR2 SQIVND (reference sequence). This CDR3 region has 15 residues. Trimming pared 4 bases from V and 4 bases from J, leaving 13 bases between.

The genes are TRBV5-1 and TRBJ1-5; possibly TRBD1 for D (6 bases). The CDR3 runs to 14 residues. V lost 4 bases and J lost 3, with 11 bases in between. Germline assignment: CDR1 SGHRS and CDR2 YFSETQ. CDR3 loop: CASSRGDPNQPQHF. The CDR3 region has the DNA TGCGCCAGCAGCAGGGGGGACCCCAATCAGCCCCAGCATTTT.

The gene calls are TRBV18 and TRBJ1-6; D unclear. Germline-derived CDR1 and CDR2 are KGHSH and LQKENI. V was clipped by 0 bases and J by 10 bases, with 10 bases between them. The CDR3 has 14 residues. CDR3 amino acids: CASSPPEGKSPLHF. CDR3 in DNA: TGTGCCAGCTCACCACCGGAGGGTAAATCACCCCTCCACTTT.

The chain uses TRBV10-3 and TRBJ2-2; D may be TRBD1 (6 bases). CDR1 is ENHRY, CDR2 SYGVKD, per germline. The CDR3 is 16 amino acids. The V end was cut by 3 bases, the J end by 0 bases, with 11 bases between. CDR3 protein: CAISDFGGANTGELFF. In DNA, the CDR3 is TGTGCCATCAGTGATTTTGGGGGCGCGAACACCGGGGAGCTGTTTTTT.

The gene calls are TRBV4-2 and TRBJ2-3; 10 bases are a match to TRBD2. CDR1 is LGHNA, CDR2 YNFKEQ, per germline. The V segment lost 4 bases and the J segment 4 bases; nucleotides outside the gene matches: 5. The CDR3 covers 15 residues. This CDR3 is CASSRSGGAPDTQYF. Written as DNA, the CDR3 is TGTGCCAGCAGCCGGAGCGGGGGGGCCCCAGATACGCAGTATTTT.

This chain links TRBV29-1 with TRBJ1-1; D gene ambiguous. This CDR3 contains 11 residues. CDR1 is SQVTM and CDR2 is ANQGSEA in the germline V gene. V lost 4 bases, J lost 1 base, and 4 bases lay in between. CDR3: CSVGQNTEAFF. CDR3 in DNA: TGCAGCGTTGGACAGAACACTGAAGCTTTCTTT. Full variable domain (remainder filled in from reference TRBV29-1 and TRBJ1-1): SAVISQKPSRDICQRGTSLTIQCQVDSQVTMMFWYRQQPGQSLTLIATANQGSEATYESGFVIDKFPISRPNLTFSTLTVSNMSPEDSSIYLCSVGQNTEAFFGQGTRLTVV.

V is TRBV5-6 and J is TRBJ2-1; no firm D call. This CDR3 comprises 13 residues. Germline loops: CDR1 SGHDT, CDR2 YYEEEE. Trimming cost V 3 bases and J 4 bases, with 8 bases left between them. CDR3 protein: CASSSLTYNEQFF. In DNA, the CDR3 is TGTGCCAGCAGCTCCCTTACTTACAATGAGCAGTTCTTC.

V and J are TRBV5-1 and TRBJ2-2, with D unresolved. V was cut by 4 bases and J by 2 bases, with 15 bases left in between. The germline gives CDR1 SGHRS, CDR2 YFSETQ. The CDR3 totals 16 residues. The CDR3 sequence is CASSLPPKGNTGELFF. DNA for the CDR3: TGCGCCAGCAGCCTTCCCCCAAAGGGTAACACCGGGGAGCTGTTTTTT.

The chain employs TRBV7-3 and TRBJ2-1; maybe TRBD2 (6 bases). The CDR3 contains 15 residues. V lost 5 bases and J lost 3, with 14 bases in between. Germline-derived CDR1 and CDR2 are SGHTA and FQGTGA. In DNA, the CDR3 is TGTGCCAGCAGCCTTAGCGGAGCCCTCTACAATGAGCAGTTCTTC. Protein sequence: CASSLSGALYNEQFF. Full variable domain (outside the CDR3, taken from reference TRBV7-3 and TRBJ2-1): GAGVSQTPSNKVTEKGKYVELRCDPISGHTALYWYRQSLGQGPEFLIYFQGTGAADDSGLPNDRFFAVRPEGSVSTLKIQRTERGDSAVYLCASSLSGALYNEQFFGPGTRLTVL.

J is TRBJ2-1 and V is TRBV2; the match to TRBD1 covers 7 bases. The trim removed 4 bases at V and 9 bases at J, leaving 9 bases unmatched. The CDR3 runs 14 residues. The germline CDR1 and CDR2 sequences are SNHLY and FYNNEI. The DNA of the CDR3 is TGTGCCAGCAGTGTCCAACAGGGGTCGGCTGAGCAGTTCTTC. This codes for CASSVQQGSAEQFF.

V gene TRBV28 combines with J gene TRBJ2-2; 7 nucleotides match TRBD2. The germline V gene encodes CDR1 MDHEN and CDR2 SYDVKM. The J segment lost 0 bases and the V segment lost 4 bases, leaving 2 bases of the junction unmatched. This CDR3 region has 15 residues. This CDR3 is CASSWGLTNTGELFF. The CDR3 region has the DNA TGTGCCAGCAGTTGGGGACTAACGAACACCGGGGAGCTGTTTTTT.

The chain uses TRBV3-1 (or the pseudogene TRBV3-2) and TRBJ2-3; no firm D call. CDR3 size: 12 residues. Germline V lookup: CDR1 LGHDT, CDR2 YNNKEL (reference sequence). The V end lost 3 bases, the J end lost 2 bases, and 3 bases lay between the germline ends. The CDR3 spells CASSQATDTQYF. The CDR3 DNA is TGTGCCAGCAGCCAGGCCACAGATACGCAGTATTTT.

The chain links TRBV5-1 to TRBJ1-2; weak D call: TRBD1 (5 bases). Trimming removed 2 bases at V and 2 bases at J, with 7 bases between. Per the germline V gene, CDR1 is SGHRS and CDR2 is YFSETQ. This CDR3 contains 13 residues. The CDR3 DNA reads as TGCGCCAGCAGCTTAAGACAGAACTATGGCTACACCTTC. This translates into CASSLRQNYGYTF.

The chain employs TRBV5-6 and TRBJ2-5; 12 nucleotides line up with TRBD2. The CDR3 is made up of 15 amino acids. Germline loops: CDR1 SGHDT, CDR2 YYEEEE. The ends lost 3 bases at V and 3 bases at J; junction bases unmatched: 3. Here the CDR3 reads CASSSLAGGEETQYF. The CDR3 nucleotides are TGTGCCAGCAGCTCCCTAGCGGGGGGGGAAGAGACCCAGTACTTC.